This T cell receptor (beta chain) was recovered during a study of somatic mutations in cytotoxic T cells in rheumatoid arthritis. Study-level points and caveats: Measured CD8+ T-cell clonality, a value compared between rheumatoid arthritis patients and age-matched healthy controls, did not differ significantly. No antigen targets were known for the expanded CD8+ clones. For about an eighth of the roughly 60 patients, a single CD8+ clone accounted for more than 20% of CD8+ cells.

Here immunoSEQ multiplex PCR was the method, and the copy in TCRdb shows in-frame clones only, minus some. This sample has approximately 20,000 clones, with approximately 80% found just once. Worth noting for this clone: Its specificity is not known.

Germline V gene lookup returns CDR1 SGDLS and CDR2 YYNGEE. V dropped 4 bases and J dropped 4; count of bases not matched to a gene: 3. CDR3 length equals 15 residues. Blood donors with median age around 50 years (range about 20-70), 50% to 70% female, served as healthy controls. The chain uses TRBV9 and TRBJ2-3, with 13 bases fitting TRBD2. The sample consisted of CD8+ T cells sorted from blood. The receptor's source is a woman aged 45 to 65 in good health. CDR3 in DNA: TGTGCCAGCAGCAGAACTAGCGGGGGGGCAGATACGCAGTATTTT. This codes for CASSRTSGGADTQYF. Based on the CDR3 plus reference TRBV9 and TRBJ2-3, the full variable domain is DSGVTQTPKHLITATGQRVTLRCSPRSGDLSVYWYQQSLDQGLQFLIQYYNGEERAKGNILERFSAQQFPDLHSELNLSSLELGDSALYFCASSRTSGGADTQYFGPGTRLTVL.